One and the same sample provided the 20 T cell receptor beta chains below, sequenced in a study of OX40 agonist ivuxolimab in advanced cancers. Clones were read by immunoSEQ multiplex PCR, and TCRdb kept only the in-frame ones, dropping some. The table includes over 55,000 clones, about 90% detected once. Source: CD4+ or CD8+ T cells sorted from blood, taken in a trial of the OX40 agonist ivuxolimab. Receptors were obtained from an adult with an advanced solid tumor such as melanoma, head and neck, liver or kidney cancer.

This rearrangement joins TRBV2 to TRBJ1-2; 7 positions agree with TRBD1. CDR3 length: 15 amino acids. The germline CDR1 and CDR2 sequences are SNHLY and FYNNEI. V was pared by 3 bases and J by 4 bases, with 8 bases of the junction left unmatched. CDR3 region: CASSDKDSGGYGYTF. The CDR3 nucleotides are TGTGCCAGCAGTGATAAGGACTCAGGGGGCTATGGCTACACCTTC.

The gene calls are TRBV6-1 and TRBJ1-1; D remains unclear. This CDR3 is 13 amino acids long. V lost 7 bases and J 7 bases, leaving 16 bases between the germline ends. Per germline, CDR1 MNHNS and CDR2 SASEGT. This chain's CDR3 is CASITGSTFEAFF. The CDR3, as DNA: TGTGCCAGCATTACCGGGTCTACATTTGAAGCTTTCTTT.

This chain uses TRBV18 with TRBJ2-1, with a tentative D call TRBD2 (5 bases). V was clipped by 1 base and J by 10 bases, with 20 bases between them. CDR1 is KGHSH and CDR2 is LQKENI in the germline V gene. The CDR3 spans 16 residues. CDR3 bases: TGTGCCAGCTCACCACGGTCTAGCTCGGGCCCTATCGAGCAGTTCTTC. Residues: CASSPRSSSGPIEQFF.

The chain combines TRBV7-3 with TRBJ2-3; D not resolved. This CDR3 contains 15 residues. V gave up 5 bases and J gave up 0 bases, with 12 bases separating them. Germline CDR1 SGHTA, CDR2 FQGTGA. The CDR3 reads CASSPDPTSTDTQYF. Here the CDR3 DNA reads TGTGCCAGCAGCCCGGATCCTACTAGCACAGATACGCAGTATTTT.

The chain couples TRBV10-3 to TRBJ1-4; the match to TRBD1 covers 7 bases. The CDR3 covers 15 residues. Trimming at V came to 3 bases and at J to 4 bases, leaving 5 bases not matched to a gene. The germline V gene encodes CDR1 ENHRY and CDR2 SYGVKD. The CDR3 sequence: CAISDRGTDNEKLFF. The DNA for the CDR3 is TGTGCCATCAGTGACCGGGGGACAGATAATGAAAAACTGTTTTTT.

The V call is TRBV10-3, the J call TRBJ2-7; 8 bases match TRBD1. Germline V gene sequence: CDR1 ENHRY, CDR2 SYGVKD. The CDR3 has 12 amino acids. V was clipped by 5 bases and J by 5 bases; unmatched bases: 2. This CDR3 is CAISLTGDEQYF. The CDR3 region has the DNA TGTGCCATCAGTCTGACAGGGGACGAGCAGTACTTC.

The CDR3 bases are TGTGCCTGGATCCGGGGGGTAGCGGGTGTCGACCGGACCCCGTCGATACAGGATGAGCAGTTCTTC. It yields the protein CAWIRGVAGVDRTPSIQDEQFF. The rearrangement uses TRBV30 and TRBJ2-1, with 7 nucleotides matching TRBD2. Germline-derived CDR1 and CDR2 are GTSNPN and SVGIG (reference sequence). V lost 4 bases and J lost 8; bases outside the gene matches: 35. This CDR3 comprises 22 residues.

The chain links TRBV28 to TRBJ1-1, with TRBD1 identical over 9 bases. CDR3 length: 14 amino acids. Germline CDR1 and CDR2: MDHEN and SYDVKM. J lost 10 bases, V lost 8 bases, and 14 bases had no gene match. Here the CDR3 DNA reads TGTGCCAGCCGTCCCTCGGGAACAGGGGGCTTAGCTTTCTTT. Translation: CASRPSGTGGLAFF.

J is TRBJ1-1 and V is TRBV7-8, with D possibly matching TRBD1 (5 bases). Per the germline V gene, CDR1 is SGHVS and CDR2 is FQNEAQ. The CDR3 is 14 amino acids. Between the trimmed V and J ends, which lost 3 bases and 1 base, there was a span of 9 bases. CDR3 in DNA: TGTGCCAGCAGCTTGGTTACAGGGAACACTGAAGCTTTCTTT. Translation gives CASSLVTGNTEAFF.

This clone was detected only once. V gene TRBV7-2 combines with J gene TRBJ2-2; 8 bases fit TRBD1. CDR3 size: 14 residues. Trimming at V came to 5 bases and at J to 4 bases, leaving 3 bases not matched to a gene. Germline CDR1 and CDR2: SGHTA and FQGNSA. CDR3 sequence: CASSPGQGTGELFF. Written as DNA, the CDR3 is TGTGCCAGCAGCCCCGGACAGGGCACCGGGGAGCTGTTTTTT.

This clone was recorded only once. J is TRBJ1-1 and V is TRBV27; possibly TRBD1 for D (6 bases). This CDR3 contains 16 residues. CDR1 MNHEY and CDR2 SMNVEV come from the germline V gene (reference sequence). The V end was cut by 4 bases, the J end by 1 base, with 16 bases between. The chain's CDR3 is CASSSRRGPRNTEAFF. Here the CDR3 DNA reads TGTGCCAGCAGTTCCCGACGGGGGCCGAGGAACACTGAAGCTTTCTTT.

V gene TRBV7-8 combines with J gene TRBJ1-5; tentatively, D is TRBD1 (5 bases). Trimming left V 5 bases short and J 4 bases short, with 15 bases between. The CDR3 has 15 amino acids. CDR1 and CDR2 (germline): SGHVS, FQNEAQ. The CDR3 spells CASSLARGVNQPQHF. The CDR3 DNA follows: TGTGCCAGCAGCCTTGCACGAGGGGTTAATCAGCCCCAGCATTTT.

V is TRBV19 and J is TRBJ2-6, with D perhaps given as TRBD1 or TRBD2 (6 bases each). Germline CDR1 reads LNHDA; CDR2 reads SQIVND (reference sequence). This CDR3 has 14 amino acids. V gave up 8 bases and J gave up 4 bases, with 12 bases separating them. The CDR3 coding sequence is TGTGCCAGTGAGTGGGGGGCCGGGGCCAACGTCCTGACTTTC. Its translation is CASEWGAGANVLTF.

The chain has TRBV11-2 and TRBJ2-1; TRBD2 might be the D (5 bases). The V and J ends lost 0 bases and 0 bases respectively, with 9 bases between them. CDR1 SGHAT and CDR2 FQNNGV come from the germline V gene. The CDR3 runs to 16 residues. Here the CDR3 DNA reads TGTGCCAGCAGCTTAGATCTCGGGGTCTCCTACAATGAGCAGTTCTTC. It translates to CASSLDLGVSYNEQFF.

This clone has only a few counts. The rearrangement uses TRBV4-3 and TRBJ1-5, with 7 positions matching TRBD1. CDR1 and CDR2 (germline): LGHNA, YSLEER. This CDR3 has 15 residues. Unmatched junction bases numbered 9, after V lost 4 bases and J lost 6 bases. CDR3 protein: CASSRRQGTGQPQHF. As DNA, the CDR3 is TGCGCCAGCAGCCGACGACAGGGAACGGGTCAGCCCCAGCATTTT.

V and J are TRBV14 and TRBJ2-3; D is uncertain. The germline V gene encodes CDR1 SGHDN and CDR2 FVKESK. The CDR3 has 12 residues. Trimming removed 1 base at V and 6 bases at J, with 5 bases between. Here the CDR3 reads CASSQVPDTQYF. In nucleotides, the CDR3 is TGTGCCAGCAGCCAAGTTCCGGATACGCAGTATTTT.

The chain joins TRBV10-1 to TRBJ2-2; perhaps TRBD2 as D (6 bases). The V end lost 5 bases, the J end lost 1 base, and 8 bases lay between the germline ends. The germline V gene has CDR1 WNHNN and CDR2 SYGVQD (reference sequence). The CDR3 consists of 14 residues. Here the CDR3 reads CASSWDLNTGELFF. The CDR3 nucleotides are TGCGCCAGCAGTTGGGACTTGAACACCGGGGAGCTGTTTTTT.

J is TRBJ2-3 and V is TRBV30, with no clear D. CDR3 length: 12 residues. V was shortened by 2 bases and J by 6 bases, with 9 bases between the two germline ends. Germline lookup yields CDR1 GTSNPN and CDR2 SVGIG (reference sequence). CDR3 region: CAWSLAADTQYF. Written as DNA, the CDR3 is TGTGCCTGGAGTTTGGCAGCGGATACGCAGTATTTT. Combining the CDR3 with reference TRBV30 and TRBJ2-3 gives the whole variable domain SQTIHQWPATLVQPVGSPLSLECTVEGTSNPNLYWYRQAAGRGLQLLFYSVGIGQISSEVPQNLSASRPQDRQFILSSKKLLLSDSGFYLCAWSLAADTQYFGPGTRLTVL.

This clone was observed once. CDR3 loop: CASRVGTSYNSPLHF. DNA of the CDR3: TGTGCCAGTAGAGTCGGAACTTCCTATAATTCACCCCTCCACTTT. The rearrangement uses TRBV19 and TRBJ1-6; no clear D. CDR1 is LNHDA and CDR2 is SQIVND in the germline V gene (reference sequence). Trimming removed 6 bases at V and 1 base at J, with 10 bases between. CDR3 length: 15 amino acids.

The rearrangement uses TRBV14 and TRBJ2-1; tentative D call: TRBD2 (6 bases). Per germline, CDR1 SGHDN and CDR2 FVKESK. Trimming pared 0 bases from V and 4 bases from J, leaving 19 bases between. This CDR3 is 18 amino acids long. In DNA form, the CDR3 reads TGTGCCAGCAGCCAAGACGGGGTGTTCGGGGGAACGTACAATGAGCAGTTCTTC. Encoded protein: CASSQDGVFGGTYNEQFF.